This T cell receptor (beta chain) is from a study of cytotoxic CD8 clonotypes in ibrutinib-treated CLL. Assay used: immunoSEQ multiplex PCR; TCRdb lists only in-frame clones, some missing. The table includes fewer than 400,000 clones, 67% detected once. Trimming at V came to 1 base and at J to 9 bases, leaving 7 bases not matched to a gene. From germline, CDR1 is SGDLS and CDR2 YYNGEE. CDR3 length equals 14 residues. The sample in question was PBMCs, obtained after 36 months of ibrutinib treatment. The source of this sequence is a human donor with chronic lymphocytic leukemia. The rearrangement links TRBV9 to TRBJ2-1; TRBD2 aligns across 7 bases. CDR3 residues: CASSVIAGVSEQFF. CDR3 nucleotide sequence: TGTGCCAGCAGCGTAATAGCGGGTGTTAGTGAGCAGTTCTTC.